This TCR beta chain was found in a study of T cell responses to AZD1222 COVID-19 vaccine. Study results and caveats: Two AZD1222 administrations were followed by greater Spike-specific TCR breadth and depth. Only after the peak T cell response were repertoires sampled. White British donors predominated, females outnumbered males, and clonal diversity was possibly underestimated. CD4 TCRs linked to vaccination spanned spike, dominating at 160-218 and 743-854.

Repertoires were generated with immunoSEQ multiplex PCR, while TCRdb's copy carries only in-frame clones and drops some. The table has more than 250,000 clones, 90% to 95% seen once; the top ten hold around 0.58%. About this clone: Its target is unknown.

This receptor was obtained from an adult in good health. Sequenced material: peripheral blood, taken on day 0 of AZD1222 vaccination.

The CDR3 DNA sequence: TGTGCCAGTAGTATACCAGCGGGGGGCACAGATACGCAGTATTTT. Protein product: CASSIPAGGTDTQYF. The rearrangement links TRBV19 to TRBJ2-3, with 8 bases that match TRBD2. This CDR3 is 15 amino acids long. CDR1 and CDR2 from the germline V gene are LNHDA and SQIVND (reference sequence). V lost 2 bases and J lost 1; bases outside the gene matches: 2.